These T cell receptor beta chains were read from a single sample in a study of blood T cell repertoires in COVID-19. Some clones are missing from TCRdb's copy, which holds only in-frame ones; the method was immunoSEQ multiplex PCR. The sample records fewer than 300,000 clones, 82% being singletons. The sequencing input was peripheral blood. These receptors came from a woman aged 18-30 years with acute or convalescent COVID-19. CDR3s include the opening cysteine and the closing phenylalanine or tryptophan. Fields, in order: V gene, J gene, D gene, clone size, CDR3 DNA, CDR3 protein. D genes are given only for firm matches. The size entry is marked missing in some rows and otherwise reads once, few, many or a size class.

v_call: TRBV12-5
j_call: TRBJ1-1
d_call: .
clone_size: .
cdr3_nt: TGTGCTAGTGGTTTGAGTCAGGGCGTTAACACTGAAGCTTTCTTT
cdr3_aa: CASGLSQGVNTEAFF

v_call: TRBV28
j_call: TRBJ2-1
d_call: TRBD2
clone_size: .
cdr3_nt: TGTGCCAGCAGTTTCCCAGTTCTAGCGGGAGAAGCCTATGAGCAGTTCTTC
cdr3_aa: CASSFPVLAGEAYEQFF

v_call: TRBV12-5
j_call: TRBJ2-3
d_call: TRBD2
clone_size: .
cdr3_nt: TGTGCTAGCGGTGGGGGACTAGCGGGAGTTGTTGATACGCAGTATTTT
cdr3_aa: CASGGGLAGVVDTQYF

v_call: TRBV7-5
j_call: TRBJ2-2
d_call: .
clone_size: .
cdr3_nt: TGTGCCAGGGGGGGACAGGTCCTACTCACCGGGGAGCTGTTTTTT
cdr3_aa: CARGGQVLLTGELFF

v_call: TRBV19
j_call: TRBJ2-6
d_call: TRBD1
clone_size: once
cdr3_nt: TGTGCCAGTAGTACCCGGGACAGGGGACCTTTAACTGGGGCCAACGTCCTGACTTTC
cdr3_aa: CASSTRDRGPLTGANVLTF

v_call: TRBV7-2
j_call: TRBJ1-5
d_call: .
clone_size: .
cdr3_nt: TGTGCCAGCAGCTTGGGGCGGCCGGGGGGGCTGGGCAATCAGCCCCAGCATTTT
cdr3_aa: CASSLGRPGGLGNQPQHF

v_call: TRBV6-5
j_call: TRBJ2-4
d_call: TRBD2
clone_size: .
cdr3_nt: TGTGCCAGCAGTTTAGCGGGAGTTCGGAACATTCAGTACTTC
cdr3_aa: CASSLAGVRNIQYF

v_call: TRBV5-1
j_call: TRBJ2-7
d_call: TRBD1
clone_size: .
cdr3_nt: TGCGCCAGCAGCTTGGGGACAGGGGACTCCTACGAGCAGTACTTC
cdr3_aa: CASSLGTGDSYEQYF

v_call: TRBV30
j_call: TRBJ1-2
d_call: TRBD1
clone_size: few
cdr3_nt: TGTGCCTGGACTAACTACAGACAGGGGGCGAAATATGGCTACACCTTC
cdr3_aa: CAWTNYRQGAKYGYTF

v_call: TRBV19
j_call: TRBJ1-1
d_call: TRBD1
clone_size: .
cdr3_nt: TGTGCCAGTAGTATAGGGTGGACAGGGGGAACAACTGAAGCTTTCTTT
cdr3_aa: CASSIGWTGGTTEAFF

v_call: TRBV11-2
j_call: TRBJ2-7
d_call: .
clone_size: .
cdr3_nt: TGTGCCAGCAGCTCTAATTACGAGCAGTACTTC
cdr3_aa: CASSSNYEQYF

v_call: TRBV18
j_call: TRBJ1-6
d_call: .
clone_size: .
cdr3_nt: TGTGCCAGCTCACCCAGCTCCTATAATTCACCCCTCCACTTT
cdr3_aa: CASSPSSYNSPLHF

v_call: TRBV29-1
j_call: TRBJ2-6
d_call: TRBD1
clone_size: once
cdr3_nt: TGCAGCGTCTCCCCGACAGGGGTAACGTCTGGGGCCAACGTCCTGACTTTC
cdr3_aa: CSVSPTGVTSGANVLTF

v_call: TRBV28
j_call: TRBJ2-1
d_call: TRBD2
clone_size: few
cdr3_nt: TGTGCCAGCAGAGGGTGGGAGGGCCTCTACAATGAGCAGTTCTTC
cdr3_aa: CASRGWEGLYNEQFF

v_call: TRBV5-5
j_call: TRBJ1-1
d_call: .
clone_size: .
cdr3_nt: TGTGCCAGCAGCTTGGTAGGGGACACTGAAGCTTTCTTT
cdr3_aa: CASSLVGDTEAFF

v_call: TRBV7-2
j_call: TRBJ2-2
d_call: TRBD2
clone_size: .
cdr3_nt: TGTGCCAGCAGCTTACGACTAGCGGGAGGGTTCGGGGAGCTGTTTTTT
cdr3_aa: CASSLRLAGGFGELFF

v_call: TRBV7-8
j_call: TRBJ2-7
d_call: TRBD2
clone_size: .
cdr3_nt: TGTGCCAGCAGCTTAGACGAGGGAGGGCGTTACGAGCAGTACTTC
cdr3_aa: CASSLDEGGRYEQYF

v_call: TRBV23-1
j_call: TRBJ1-5
d_call: TRBD1
clone_size: few
cdr3_nt: TGCGCCAGCAGTCTTGGGCAAAGGGGGCTCCGAATTTATAGCAATCAGCCCCAGCATTTT
cdr3_aa: CASSLGQRGLRIYSNQPQHF

v_call: TRBV6-6
j_call: TRBJ2-7
d_call: .
clone_size: .
cdr3_nt: TGTGCCAGCAGTTCCGCGGATTCCTACGAGCAGTACTTC
cdr3_aa: CASSSADSYEQYF

v_call: TRBV20-1
j_call: TRBJ2-1
d_call: TRBD2
clone_size: .
cdr3_nt: TGCAGTGCTAGTGTCCTTGCGGGAGGGCTGAGCTCCTACAATGAGCAGTTCTTC
cdr3_aa: CSASVLAGGLSSYNEQFF

v_call: TRBV10-1
j_call: TRBJ2-5
d_call: TRBD1
clone_size: few
cdr3_nt: TGCGCCAGCAGTGAGTCGACAGGGAACCAAGAGACCCAGTACTTC
cdr3_aa: CASSESTGNQETQYF

v_call: TRBV19
j_call: TRBJ1-5
d_call: .
clone_size: .
cdr3_nt: TGTGCCAGTAGTATCATTTCAGGGGGCAATCAGCCCCAGCATTTT
cdr3_aa: CASSIISGGNQPQHF

v_call: TRBV27
j_call: TRBJ2-2
d_call: .
clone_size: .
cdr3_nt: TGTGCCAGCAGTCGCGCAGGGTCCCTCGGGGAGCTGTTTTTT
cdr3_aa: CASSRAGSLGELFF

v_call: TRBV7-2
j_call: TRBJ2-2
d_call: TRBD2
clone_size: .
cdr3_nt: TGTGCCAGCAGCTTAGCAGCGGGAGATACCGGGGAGCTGTTTTTT
cdr3_aa: CASSLAAGDTGELFF

v_call: TRBV24-1
j_call: TRBJ1-2
d_call: .
clone_size: .
cdr3_nt: TGTGCCACCAGAGGGACACAGATAAACTATGGCTACACCTTC
cdr3_aa: CATRGTQINYGYTF

v_call: TRBV28
j_call: TRBJ2-7
d_call: TRBD2
clone_size: .
cdr3_nt: TGTGCCAGCAGTTTACTGACTAGCGGGGATACCTACGAGCAGTACTTC
cdr3_aa: CASSLLTSGDTYEQYF

v_call: TRBV14
j_call: TRBJ1-2
d_call: .
clone_size: .
cdr3_nt: TGTGCCAGCAGCCAAGGACAGACCTCCTATGGCTACACCTTC
cdr3_aa: CASSQGQTSYGYTF

v_call: TRBV7-8
j_call: TRBJ2-7
d_call: .
clone_size: .
cdr3_nt: TGTGCCAGCAGCCCGGTCCTTCCCCCCTACGAGCAGTACTTC
cdr3_aa: CASSPVLPPYEQYF

v_call: TRBV6-5
j_call: TRBJ2-3
d_call: .
clone_size: .
cdr3_nt: TGTGCCAGCAGGAGGGTCCGCACAGATACGCAGTATTTT
cdr3_aa: CASRRVRTDTQYF

v_call: TRBV30
j_call: TRBJ1-4
d_call: .
clone_size: .
cdr3_nt: TGTGCCTGGAGAGGGGGTATAGGGGCTGGGGAAAAACTGTTTTTT
cdr3_aa: CAWRGGIGAGEKLFF

v_call: TRBV3-1/TRBV3-2
j_call: TRBJ2-7
d_call: TRBD2
clone_size: .
cdr3_nt: TGTGCCAGCAGCCAAGAGGCTAGCGGGAGTAACTACGAGCAGTACTTC
cdr3_aa: CASSQEASGSNYEQYF

v_call: TRBV12-5
j_call: TRBJ1-6
d_call: .
clone_size: .
cdr3_nt: TGTGCTAGTGGTTTGGCGACAGATTCACCCCTCCACTTT
cdr3_aa: CASGLATDSPLHF

v_call: TRBV5-3
j_call: TRBJ2-1
d_call: .
clone_size: .
cdr3_nt: TGTGCCAGAAGCGGCCGGCAGGGGAGCAATGAGCAGTTCTTC
cdr3_aa: CARSGRQGSNEQFF

v_call: TRBV6-5
j_call: TRBJ1-2
d_call: TRBD1
clone_size: .
cdr3_nt: TGTGCCAGCAGGGTACCCGGACAGGGGAACTATGGCTACACCTTC
cdr3_aa: CASRVPGQGNYGYTF

v_call: TRBV9
j_call: TRBJ1-2
d_call: TRBD1
clone_size: .
cdr3_nt: TGTGCCAGCAGCGTATGGGACAGCTATGGCTACACCTTC
cdr3_aa: CASSVWDSYGYTF